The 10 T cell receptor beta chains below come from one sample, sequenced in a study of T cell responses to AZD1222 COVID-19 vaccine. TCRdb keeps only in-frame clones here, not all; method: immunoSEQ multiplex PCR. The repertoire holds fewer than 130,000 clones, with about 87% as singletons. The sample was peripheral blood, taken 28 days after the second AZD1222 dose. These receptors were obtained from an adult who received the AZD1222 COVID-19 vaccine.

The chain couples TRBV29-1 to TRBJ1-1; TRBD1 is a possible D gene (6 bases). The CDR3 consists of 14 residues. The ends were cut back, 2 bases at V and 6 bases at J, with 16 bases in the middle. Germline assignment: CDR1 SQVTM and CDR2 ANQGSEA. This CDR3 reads CSVEIQQGSAEAFF. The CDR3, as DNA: TGCAGCGTTGAAATTCAACAGGGAAGCGCTGAAGCTTTCTTT.

The CDR3 DNA sequence: TGTGCCAGCAGCCAAGGGACCAGAAACACTGAAGCTTTCTTT. The encoded protein is CASSQGTRNTEAFF. The chain is built from TRBV3-1 (or the pseudogene TRBV3-2) and TRBJ1-1; D gene ambiguous. The CDR3 runs 14 residues. Deletions cut 1 base from V and 2 bases from J, with 8 bases between. Germline V CDR1 and CDR2: LGHDT, YNNKEL (reference sequence).

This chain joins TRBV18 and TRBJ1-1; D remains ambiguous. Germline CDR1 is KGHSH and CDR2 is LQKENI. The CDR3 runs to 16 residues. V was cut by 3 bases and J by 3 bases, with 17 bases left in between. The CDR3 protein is CASSPNTIDGDTEAFF. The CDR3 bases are TGTGCCAGCTCACCGAACACCATTGACGGGGACACTGAAGCTTTCTTT. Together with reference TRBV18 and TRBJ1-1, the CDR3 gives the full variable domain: NAGVMQNPRHLVRRRGQEARLRCSPMKGHSHVYWYRQLPEEGLKFMVYLQKENIIDESGMPKERFSAEFPKEGPSILRIQQVVRGDSAAYFCASSPNTIDGDTEAFFGQGTRLTVV.

CDR3 coding DNA: TGTGCCAGTAACCTAGCGGGACAGGGTACGGGAACGCAGTATTTT. This codes for CASNLAGQGTGTQYF. The chain couples TRBV19 to TRBJ2-3; either TRBD1 or TRBD2 may supply D (9 bases each). The length of the CDR3 is 15 residues. V gave up 7 bases and J gave up 9 bases, with 23 bases separating them. Germline loops: CDR1 LNHDA, CDR2 SQIVND (reference sequence).

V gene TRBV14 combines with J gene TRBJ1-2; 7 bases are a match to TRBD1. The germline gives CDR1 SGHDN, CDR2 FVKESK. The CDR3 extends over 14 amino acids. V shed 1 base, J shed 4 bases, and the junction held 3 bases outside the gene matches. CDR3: CASSQGQGGYGYTF. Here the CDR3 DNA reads TGTGCCAGCAGCCAAGGACAGGGAGGCTATGGCTACACCTTC.

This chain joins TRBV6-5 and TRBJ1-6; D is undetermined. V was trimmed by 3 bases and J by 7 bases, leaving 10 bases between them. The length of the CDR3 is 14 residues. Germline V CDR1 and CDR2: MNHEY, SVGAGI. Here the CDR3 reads CASSYSGGNSPLHF. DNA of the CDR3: TGTGCCAGCAGTTATTCAGGCGGAAATTCACCCCTCCACTTT.

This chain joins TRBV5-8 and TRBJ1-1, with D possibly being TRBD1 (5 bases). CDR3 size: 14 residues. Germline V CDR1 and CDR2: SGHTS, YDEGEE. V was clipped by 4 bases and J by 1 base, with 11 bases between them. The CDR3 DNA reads TGTGCCAGCAGCCCCCGGGGGAAGAACACTGAAGCTTTCTTT. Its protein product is CASSPRGKNTEAFF.

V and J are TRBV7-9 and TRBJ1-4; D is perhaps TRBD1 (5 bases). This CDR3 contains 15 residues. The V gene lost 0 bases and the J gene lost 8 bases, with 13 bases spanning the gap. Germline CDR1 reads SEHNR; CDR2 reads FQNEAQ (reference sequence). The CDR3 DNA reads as TGTGCCAGCAGCTTAGCGGCAGGGAGTGGAGAAAAACTGTTTTTT. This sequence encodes CASSLAAGSGEKLFF.

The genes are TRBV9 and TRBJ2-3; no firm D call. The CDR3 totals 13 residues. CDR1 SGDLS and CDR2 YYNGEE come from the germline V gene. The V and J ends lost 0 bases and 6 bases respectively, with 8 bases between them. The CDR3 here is CASSVVSVDTQYF. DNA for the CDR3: TGTGCCAGCAGCGTAGTATCGGTCGATACGCAGTATTTT.

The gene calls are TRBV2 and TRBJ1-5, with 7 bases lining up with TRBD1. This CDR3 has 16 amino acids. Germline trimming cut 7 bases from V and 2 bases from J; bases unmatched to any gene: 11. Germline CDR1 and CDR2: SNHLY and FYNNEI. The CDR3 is CASKETQGLGNQPQHF. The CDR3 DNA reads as TGTGCCAGCAAGGAAACACAGGGGCTGGGCAATCAGCCCCAGCATTTT.